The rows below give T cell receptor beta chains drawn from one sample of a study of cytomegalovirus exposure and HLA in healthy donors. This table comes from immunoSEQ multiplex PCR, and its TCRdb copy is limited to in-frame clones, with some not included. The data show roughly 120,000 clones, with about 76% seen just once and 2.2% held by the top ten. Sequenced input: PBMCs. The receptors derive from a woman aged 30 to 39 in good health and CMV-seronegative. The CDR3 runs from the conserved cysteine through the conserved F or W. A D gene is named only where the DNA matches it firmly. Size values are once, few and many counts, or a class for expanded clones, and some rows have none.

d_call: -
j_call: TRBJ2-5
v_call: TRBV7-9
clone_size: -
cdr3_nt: TGTGCCAGCAGCTTAGAGAGCGGCCAGCAAGAGACCCAGTACTTC
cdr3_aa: CASSLESGQQETQYF

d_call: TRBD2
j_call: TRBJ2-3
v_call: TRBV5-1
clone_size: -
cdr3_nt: TGCGCCAGCAGCTTCGGACTAGCGGGATTCGGCACAGATACGCAGTATTTT
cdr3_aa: CASSFGLAGFGTDTQYF

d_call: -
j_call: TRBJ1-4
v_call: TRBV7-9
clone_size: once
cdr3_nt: TGTGCCAGCAGCTTAGATGGGGGGTTTAATGAAAAACTGTTTTTT
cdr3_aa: CASSLDGGFNEKLFF

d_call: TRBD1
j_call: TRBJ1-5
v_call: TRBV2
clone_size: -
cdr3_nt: TGTGCCAGCAGCCGAATTTGGACAGGTATGCGAAGCAATCAGCCCCAGCATTTT
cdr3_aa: CASSRIWTGMRSNQPQHF

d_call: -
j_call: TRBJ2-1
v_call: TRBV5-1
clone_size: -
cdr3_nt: TGCGCCAGCAGCTTACCGGACCGGGGAAGTGAGCAGTTCTTC
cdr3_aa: CASSLPDRGSEQFF

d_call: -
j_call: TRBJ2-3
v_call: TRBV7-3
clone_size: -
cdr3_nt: TGTGCCAGCAGCTTACAGGGACACACAGATACGCAGTATTTT
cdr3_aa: CASSLQGHTDTQYF

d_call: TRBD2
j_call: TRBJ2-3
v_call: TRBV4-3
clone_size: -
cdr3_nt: TGCGCCAGCAGCCAGGGGACTAGCGGGAATTCCGATACGCAGTATTTT
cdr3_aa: CASSQGTSGNSDTQYF

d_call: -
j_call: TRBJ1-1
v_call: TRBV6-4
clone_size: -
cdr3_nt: TGTGCCAGCAGTGACTCGAGTCGGGGAGGGAACACTGAAGCTTTCTTT
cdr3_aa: CASSDSSRGGNTEAFF

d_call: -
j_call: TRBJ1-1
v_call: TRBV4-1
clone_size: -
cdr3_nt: TGCGCCAGCAGCCAGTGGGGGGGGCTTGGGACTGAAGCTTTCTTT
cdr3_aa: CASSQWGGLGTEAFF

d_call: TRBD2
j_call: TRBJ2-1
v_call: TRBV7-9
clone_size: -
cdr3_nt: TGTTCCAGCAGCTTAGAACAGACTAGCGGGTACAATGAGCAGTTCTTC
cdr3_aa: CSSSLEQTSGYNEQFF

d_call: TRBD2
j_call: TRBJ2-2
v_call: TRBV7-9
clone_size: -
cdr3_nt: TGTTCCAGCAGCAATCCTAGTAGCGGGAGAATGGTCGGGGAGCTGTTTTTT
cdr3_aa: CSSSNPSSGRMVGELFF

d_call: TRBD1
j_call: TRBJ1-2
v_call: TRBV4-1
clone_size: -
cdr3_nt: TGCGCCAGCAGCCACGGAAGGACAGGAGCTAACTATGGCTACACCTTC
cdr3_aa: CASSHGRTGANYGYTF

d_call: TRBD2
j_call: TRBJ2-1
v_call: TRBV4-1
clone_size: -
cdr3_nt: TGCGCCAGCAGCACACCTAGCGGGAGGGGACACAATGAGCAGTTCTTC
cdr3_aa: CASSTPSGRGHNEQFF

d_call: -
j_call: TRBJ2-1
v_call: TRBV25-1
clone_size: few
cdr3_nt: TGTGCCAGCAATGCCCCACTCGATATTAACTCCTACAATGAGCAGTTCTTC
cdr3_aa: CASNAPLDINSYNEQFF

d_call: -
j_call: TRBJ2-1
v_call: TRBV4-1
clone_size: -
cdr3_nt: TGCGCCAGCAGCCAAGACGCAGGCTACAATGAGCAGTTCTTC
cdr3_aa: CASSQDAGYNEQFF

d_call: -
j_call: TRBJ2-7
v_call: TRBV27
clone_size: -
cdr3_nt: TGTGCCAGCAGTCCCCTCGGGGTAGCGCAACTCTACGAGCAGTACTTC
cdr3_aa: CASSPLGVAQLYEQYF

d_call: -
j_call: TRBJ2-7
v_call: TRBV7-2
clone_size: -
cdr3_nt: TGTGCCAGCAGCTTAGCGCAGGCGAACGAGCAGTACTTC
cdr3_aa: CASSLAQANEQYF

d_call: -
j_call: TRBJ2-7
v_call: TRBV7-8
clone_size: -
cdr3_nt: TGTGCCAGCAGCTCAGGACATTCTCACGAGCAGTACTTC
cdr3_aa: CASSSGHSHEQYF

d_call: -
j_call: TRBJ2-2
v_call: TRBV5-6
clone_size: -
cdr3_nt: TGTGCCAGCAGCACGAGCACCGGGGAGCTGTTTTTT
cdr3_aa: CASSTSTGELFF

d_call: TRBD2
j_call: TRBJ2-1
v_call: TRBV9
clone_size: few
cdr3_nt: TGTGCCAGCAGCGTAGTTAGCGGGCGGGGAGAGGCCTCCTACAATGAGCAGTTCTTC
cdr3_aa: CASSVVSGRGEASYNEQFF

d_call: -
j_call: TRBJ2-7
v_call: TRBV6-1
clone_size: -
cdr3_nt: TGTGCCAGCAGTGAACTGGCAGCGGGTCCGGGGTACGAGCAGTACTTC
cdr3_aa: CASSELAAGPGYEQYF